This TCR beta chain was captured by sequencing in a study of cytomegalovirus exposure and HLA in healthy donors. Across the whole study: The same platform was used for the 110 or so validation repertoires and the approximately 670 first-cohort repertoires, a later analysis reported. Study-wide findings and caveats: In the roughly 130 validation repertoires, a later analysis found that first-cohort TCR clusters tended to co-occur. Using the classifier, cytomegalovirus status was reportedly diagnosed with high specificity and sensitivity.

The donors were members of the validation cohort, which comprised under 150 subjects and was separate from the first cohort of some 680 subjects. Notes on this clone: Antigen specificity is unknown.

The repertoire was sequenced with immunoSEQ multiplex PCR; TCRdb's copy has only in-frame clones and lacks some. The sample lists some 150,000 clones, approximately 94% occurring once. V lost 5 bases, J lost 8 bases, and 12 bases stayed unmatched. Germline CDR1 is SNHLY and CDR2 is FYNNEI. The CDR3 contains 15 residues. The sequenced material came from PBMCs. J is TRBJ1-2 and V is TRBV2; 9 bases agree with TRBD1. The sequence came from a man younger than 35 in good health and CMV-seropositive. Here the CDR3 DNA reads TGTGCCAGCAGTCTTACATCCGGGACAGGGAACGGCTACACCTTC. This gives the protein CASSLTSGTGNGYTF.